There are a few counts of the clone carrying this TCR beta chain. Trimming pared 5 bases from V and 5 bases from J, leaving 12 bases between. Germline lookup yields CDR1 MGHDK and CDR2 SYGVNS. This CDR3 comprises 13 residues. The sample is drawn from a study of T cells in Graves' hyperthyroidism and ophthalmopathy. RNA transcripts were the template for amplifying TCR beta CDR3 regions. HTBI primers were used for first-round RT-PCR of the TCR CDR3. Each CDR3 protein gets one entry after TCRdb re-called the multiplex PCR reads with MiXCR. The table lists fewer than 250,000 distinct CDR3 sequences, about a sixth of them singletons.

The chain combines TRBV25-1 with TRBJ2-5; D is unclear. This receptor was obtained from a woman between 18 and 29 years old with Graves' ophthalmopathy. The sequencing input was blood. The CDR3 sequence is CASSTTQGETQYF. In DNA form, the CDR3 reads TGTGCCAGCAGTACTACTCAAGGGGAGACCCAGTACTTC.